The clone carrying this T cell receptor beta chain has only a few counts. Antigen specificity is unknown. The source of the sample is a study of T-cell reconstitution after alpha-beta-depleted transplantation in children. The CDR3 length is 12 residues. Trimming removed 0 bases at V and 10 bases at J, with 13 bases between. The germline CDR1 and CDR2 sequences are DFQATT and SNEGSKA (reference sequence). Study-wide results and limits: Expanded graft clones, several hundred of them, were reportedly the source of alpha-beta T cells about two months after transplant. Newly produced T cells mostly accounted for T-cell counts and diversity one year post-transplant. Day-60 TCRbeta diversity that was high in some patients was derived from surviving recipient T cells and thymic progenitors.

A TCRbeta library incorporating unique molecular identifiers was prepared. One entry per CDR3 protein, called by TCRdb with MiXCR from the PCR reads. The sample holds 610,000 or so distinct CDR3 sequences, approximately 30% seen once. The chain carries TRBV20-1 and TRBJ2-7; tentatively, D is TRBD1 (5 bases). The material sequenced was PBMCs, taken before TCRalphabeta/CD19-depleted stem cell transplant. This TCR was sampled from a boy under two years old with Wiskott-Aldrich syndrome, due to receive a stem cell transplant. CDR3 protein: CSARDGATKQYF. The CDR3, as DNA: TGCAGTGCTAGAGATGGGGCTACCAAACAGTACTTC.